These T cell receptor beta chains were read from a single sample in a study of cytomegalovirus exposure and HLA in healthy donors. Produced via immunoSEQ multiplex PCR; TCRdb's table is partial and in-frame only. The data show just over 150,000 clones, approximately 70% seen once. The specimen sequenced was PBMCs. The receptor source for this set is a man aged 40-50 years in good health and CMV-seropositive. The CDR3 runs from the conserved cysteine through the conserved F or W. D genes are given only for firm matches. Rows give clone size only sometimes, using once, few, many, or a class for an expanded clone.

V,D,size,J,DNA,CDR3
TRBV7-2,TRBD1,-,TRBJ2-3,TGTGCCAGCAGCTTACAGGGGGCTAATACGCAGTATTTT,CASSLQGANTQYF
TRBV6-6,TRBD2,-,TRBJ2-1,TGTGCCAGCAGGCCAGCTAGCGGGGGAGATCACAATGAGCAGTTCTTC,CASRPASGGDHNEQFF
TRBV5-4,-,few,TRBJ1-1,TGTGCCAGCAGTCGGTCTTACACTGAAGCTTTCTTT,CASSRSYTEAFF
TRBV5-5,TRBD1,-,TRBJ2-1,TGTGCCAGCATGGGAGTGGCAGGGGGCTTCAATGAGCAGTTCTTC,CASMGVAGGFNEQFF
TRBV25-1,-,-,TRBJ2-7,TGTGCCAGCAGTCAAGGGGGAATGTACGAGCAGTACTTC,CASSQGGMYEQYF
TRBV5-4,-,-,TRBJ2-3,TGTGCCAGCAGCTTGGGACGGGATGCAGATACGCAGTATTTT,CASSLGRDADTQYF
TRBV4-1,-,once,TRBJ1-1,TGCGCCAGCAGCCACAGGGAGGGAACTGAAGCTTTCTTT,CASSHREGTEAFF
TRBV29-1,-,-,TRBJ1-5,TGCAGCGTTGGGGGGGGGAGTCAGCCCCAGCATTTT,CSVGGGSQPQHF
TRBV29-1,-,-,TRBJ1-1,TGCAGCGTTACGGACGGGAGTGAAGCTTTCTTT,CSVTDGSEAFF
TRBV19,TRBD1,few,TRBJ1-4,TGTGCCAGTTCCCACAGGGGGCGCGGAGAAAAACTGTTTTTT,CASSHRGRGEKLFF
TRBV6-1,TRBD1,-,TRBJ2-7,TGTGCCAGCAGTGAATTGCGACAGGGGGCTAGCTCTAGCTCCTACGAGCAGTACTTC,CASSELRQGASSSSYEQYF
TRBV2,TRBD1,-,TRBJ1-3,TGTGCCAGCACTACGACAGGGAGTGGAAACACCATATATTTT,CASTTTGSGNTIYF
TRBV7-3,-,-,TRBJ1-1,TGTGCCAGCAGCTTAGGGGGGGTGAACACTGAAGCTTTCTTT,CASSLGGVNTEAFF
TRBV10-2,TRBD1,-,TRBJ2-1,TGCGCCAGCAGTTTGGGGACCGGACAGGGGCCGGGAAAGAATGAGCAGTTCTTC,CASSLGTGQGPGKNEQFF
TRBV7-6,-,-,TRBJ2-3,TGTGCCAGCAGCTCCAGGGGAGATACGCAGTATTTT,CASSSRGDTQYF
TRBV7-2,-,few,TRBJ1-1,TGTGCCAGCAGCCCCAAGGGGGTTGGGCCACCGACTGAAGCTTTCTTT,CASSPKGVGPPTEAFF
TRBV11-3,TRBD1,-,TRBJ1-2,TGTGCCAGCAGCCCGGACAGGGGAGACTATGGCTACACCTTC,CASSPDRGDYGYTF
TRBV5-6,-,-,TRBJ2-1,TGTGCCAGCAGCTTGTTTCTAGACGGTCAGTTCTTC,CASSLFLDGQFF
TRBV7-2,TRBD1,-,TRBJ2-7,TGTGCCAGCAGCTTTTCTAAGGGGGCGGTTGGCGAGCAGTACTTC,CASSFSKGAVGEQYF
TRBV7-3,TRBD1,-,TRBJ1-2,TGTGCCAGCAGCCCCACCCGGACAGGGGGCGAAATAGGATATGGCTACACCTTC,CASSPTRTGGEIGYGYTF
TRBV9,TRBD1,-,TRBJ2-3,TGTGCCAGCAGCGAGTGGGGACAGGGAAGCACAGATACGCAGTATTTT,CASSEWGQGSTDTQYF
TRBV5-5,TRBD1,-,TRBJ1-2,TGTGCCAGCAGGGACAGGGGATCGGCTAACTATGGCTACACCTTC,CASRDRGSANYGYTF
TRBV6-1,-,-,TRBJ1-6,TGTGCCAGCAAAAGGCCAGGTTCAAATTCACCCCTCCACTTT,CASKRPGSNSPLHF
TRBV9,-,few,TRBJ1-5,TGTGCCAGCAGCGTAGGGGGAGAGTATAGCAATCAGCCCCAGCATTTT,CASSVGGEYSNQPQHF
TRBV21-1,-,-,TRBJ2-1,TGTGCCAGCAGCAAAGTAGCCTGCGCGGTCGGGGACAATGAGCAGTTCTTC,CASSKVACAVGDNEQFF
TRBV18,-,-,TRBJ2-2,TGTGCCACCCTCGGTACCAACACCGGGGAGCTGTTTTTT,CATLGTNTGELFF
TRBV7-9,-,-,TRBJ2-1,TGTGCCAGCAGCCAAGGGGATGAGCAGTTCTTC,CASSQGDEQFF
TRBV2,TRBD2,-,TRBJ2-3,TGTGCCAGCAGTGAAGGGTATAGGGTAAAGCGGGGAGCGGATACGCAGTATTTT,CASSEGYRVKRGADTQYF
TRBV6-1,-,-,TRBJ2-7,TGTGCCAGCAGTGATGGGCATGTCTACGAGCAGTACTTC,CASSDGHVYEQYF
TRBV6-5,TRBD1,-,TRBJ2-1,TGTGCCAGCAGACCCGGACAGGGCTCGAATGAGCAGTTCTTC,CASRPGQGSNEQFF
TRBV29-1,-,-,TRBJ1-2,TGCAGCGTTGAAGATCCCCAGGGACTTTACTATGGCTACACCTTC,CSVEDPQGLYYGYTF
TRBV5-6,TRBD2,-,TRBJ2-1,TGTGCCAGCAGCCCTCTAGCGGGGGCTACCTACAATGAGCAGTTCTTC,CASSPLAGATYNEQFF
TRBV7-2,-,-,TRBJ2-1,TGTGCCAGCAGCTTAGACAGGGCCAATGAGCAGTTCTTC,CASSLDRANEQFF
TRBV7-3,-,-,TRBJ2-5,TGTGCCAGCAGCTTAGGTGCAGGGGAGACCCAGTACTTC,CASSLGAGETQYF
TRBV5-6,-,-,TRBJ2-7,TGTGCCAGCAGCTGGAGGGCCCGGTCCTACGAGCAGTACTTC,CASSWRARSYEQYF
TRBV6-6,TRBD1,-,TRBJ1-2,TGTGCCAGCAGCGGGACAGGGGGTAACTATGGCTACACCTTC,CASSGTGGNYGYTF
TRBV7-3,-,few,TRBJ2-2,TGTGCCAGCAGCCCTACCGGGGTGACGGTTAACACCGGGGAGCTGTTTTTT,CASSPTGVTVNTGELFF
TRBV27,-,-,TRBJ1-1,TGTGCCAGTGAACTACCCACCCAAGACCTGAACACTGAAGCTTTCTTT,CASELPTQDLNTEAFF
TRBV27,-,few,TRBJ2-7,TGTGCCAGCGGAGGGGGCCCCAGGATCTACGAGCAGTACTTC,CASGGGPRIYEQYF
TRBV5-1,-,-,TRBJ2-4,TGCGCCAGCAGCCTCGGGAATGTCGTAGGCAAAAACATTCAGTACTTC,CASSLGNVVGKNIQYF
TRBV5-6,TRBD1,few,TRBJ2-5,TGTGCCAGCAGCCGGTCACAGGGGCGTCAAGAGACCCAGTACTTC,CASSRSQGRQETQYF
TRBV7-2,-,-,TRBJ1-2,TGTGCCAGCAGCTTATTAGTTTTGCGGGGGCGAATCAAGATCGGCTACACCTTC,CASSLLVLRGRIKIGYTF
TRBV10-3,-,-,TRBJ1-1,TGTGCCATCAGGGGGGGGGTTACTGAAGCTTTCTTT,CAIRGGVTEAFF
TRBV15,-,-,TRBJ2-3,TGTGCCACCAGCAGAGACCGTTTCACAGATACGCAGTATTTT,CATSRDRFTDTQYF